The rows below give T cell receptor beta chains drawn from one sample of a study of tumor-infiltrating lymphocytes in primary liver carcinoma. MiXCR, run by TCRdb on the multiplex PCR reads, gives a single entry per CDR3 protein. The data show about 21,000 distinct CDR3 sequences, about 79% seen once. The source material was liver tumor tissue from sampling region 1. Receptors were obtained from a woman in her 30s with primary liver carcinoma and hepatitis B virus infection. Each CDR3 is given with its conserved first and last residue. A D gene is named only where the DNA matches it firmly. A row's size may be missing; if present it is once, few, many or a size class.

V gene	clone size	J gene	D gene	CDR3 protein	CDR3 DNA
TRBV7-9	NA	TRBJ2-3	NA	CASSSERGVNTDTQYF	TGTGCCAGCAGCTCGGAGCGAGGGGTTAACACAGATACGCAGTATTTT
TRBV28	NA	TRBJ1-1	NA	CASNFVLLNTEAFF	TGTGCCAGCAATTTTGTCCTTTTGAACACTGAAGCTTTCTTT
TRBV5-6	NA	TRBJ1-1	NA	CAGNFWGRSGAFF	TGTGCCGGCAACTTTTGGGGCCGCAGCGGAGCTTTCTTT
TRBV11-2	NA	TRBJ1-2	NA	CASTQGSGGYTF	TGCGCCAGCACTCAGGGGAGTGGAGGCTACACCTTC
TRBV4-3	NA	TRBJ2-2	TRBD2	CASSILAGGPRSNTGEQFF	TGTGCCAGCAGCATACTAGCGGGAGGGCCCCGTTCGAACACCGGGGAGCAGTTTTTT
TRBV4-3	NA	TRBJ2-5	NA	CASNQDLNQWDTQYF	TGCGCCAGCAACCAAGATCTAAACCAATGGGACACCCAGTATTTC
TRBV4-3	NA	TRBJ1-6	NA	CASSQKSSYNSPFHF	TGCGCCAGTAGCCAAAAGAGCTCCTATAATTCACCCTTCCACTTT
TRBV11-2	NA	TRBJ1-2	TRBD1	CAGTQGGGGSYTF	TGTGCCGGCACTCAGGGGGGGGGTGGAAGCTATACCTTC
TRBV6-5	NA	TRBJ2-7	NA	CSSSYKDSSTYEQYF	TGTTCAAGCAGTTACAAGGACAGCAGCACCTACGAGCAGTACTTC
TRBV28	NA	TRBJ2-4	NA	CTSNFDKNIQYF	TGTACCAGCAATTTCGATAAAAACATTCAGTACTTC
TRBV10-3	NA	TRBJ2-5	NA	CAISESATRQETKYF	TGTGCCATAAGTGAGTCGGCTACCAGACAAGAGACTAAGTACTTC
TRBV11-1	few	TRBJ2-1	NA	CASSRRQASYNKQFF	TGTGCCAGCAGTCGGAGACAAGCCTCCTACAATAAGCAGTTCTTC
TRBV29-1	NA	TRBJ2-1	NA	CSVHSGLRNYNERFF	TGCAGCGTACATTCCGGACTACGCAATTACAATGAGCGGTTCTTC
TRBV29-1	NA	TRBJ2-7	NA	CIVDGSRDNEQYF	TGCATCGTTGACGGGAGTAGAGACAATGAGCAGTACTTC
TRBV20-1	NA	TRBJ2-2	TRBD2	CSARLAGLNTGELFF	TGCAGTGCTAGACTAGCGGGACTTAACACCGGGGAGCTGTTTTTT
TRBV5-5	once	TRBJ2-1	TRBD2	CVSSFIGGGRYNEQFF	TGTGTCAGCAGCTTCATCGGGGGGGGGCGCTACAATGAGCAGTTCTTC
TRBV7-9	NA	TRBJ2-7	NA	CASSTGGLSYEQHF	TGTGCCAGCAGCACAGGAGGCCTCTCCTACGAGCAGCACTTC
TRBV5-4	NA	TRBJ2-3	NA	CASSNTAARGSRTDTQYF	TGTGCCAGTAGTAACACGGCGGCTAGAGGGAGTCGGACAGATACGCAGTATTTT
TRBV20-1	NA	TRBJ1-5	NA	CSARDAGTNCKDGAQPQHF	TGCAGTGCTAGAGACGCCGGGACAAACTGTAAGGATGGGGCGCAGCCCCAGCATTTT
TRBV29-1	once	TRBJ2-5	NA	CSVIPWTNGLQETQCF	TGCAGCGTAATCCCCTGGACTAACGGTTTACAAGAGACCCAGTGCTTC
TRBV6-5	NA	TRBJ2-5	NA	CARSTDKELTQYF	TGTGCCAGGAGTACCGACAAGGAGCTGACCCAGTACTTC
TRBV29-1	NA	TRBJ2-1	TRBD2	CSALRDYKQFF	TGCAGCGCCCTAAGGGACTATAAGCAGTTCTTC
TRBV19	many	TRBJ2-5	TRBD1	CATRQGAGETQYF	TGTGCCACCCGACAGGGGGCCGGAGAGACCCAGTACTTC
TRBV6-2/TRBV6-3	NA	TRBJ2-7	TRBD2	CANNYPETSGYEQYF	TGTGCCAACAACTACCCTGAGACTAGCGGTTACGAGCAGTACTTC
TRBV20-1	NA	TRBJ2-1	NA	CSARDSRVNSVSYEQFF	TGCAGTGCTAGAGACTCCCGGGTGAATAGCGTGAGCTATGAGCAGTTCTTC
TRBV4-3	NA	TRBJ2-3	NA	CASSQSVCLGDPDYTQYF	TGCGCCAGCAGCCAGTCGGTCTGTCTGGGTGATCCCGATTATACGCAGTATTTT
TRBV11-2	NA	TRBJ1-1	NA	CVCSPGTEAFF	TGTGTGTGCAGCCCCGGGACAGAAGCTTTCTTT
TRBV11-3	NA	TRBJ2-1	NA	CASSLGLLAGDYNEQFF	TGCGCCAGCAGCTTAGGCCTACTAGCAGGAGACTACAATGAGCAGTTCTTC
TRBV11-2	NA	TRBJ1-1	TRBD1	CASSPWTGNTEAFF	TGTGCCAGCAGCCCCTGGACAGGGAACACTGAAGCTTTCTTT
TRBV11-2	NA	TRBJ1-1	TRBD1	CVSSARDRGRKKWNNAEAFF	TGTGTCAGCAGCGCTCGGGACAGGGGGCGCAAGAAGTGGAATAACGCTGAAGCTTTCTTT
TRBV11-2	few	TRBJ1-2	NA	CASNLREANYGYTF	TGTGCCAGCAACTTAAGGGAGGCTAACTATGGTTACACCTTC
TRBV10-3	NA	TRBJ2-5	NA	CAISVSVNIQETQYF	TGTGCCATCAGTGTGTCGGTTAACATACAAGAGACCCAGTACTTC
TRBV28	few	TRBJ2-2	TRBD1	CASIRQGSTGKLFF	TGTGCCAGCATTCGACAGGGGAGCACCGGGAAGCTGTTTTTT
TRBV6-2/TRBV6-3	NA	TRBJ2-7	TRBD2	CASSYSRLAGVSYEQYF	TGTGCCAGCAGTTACTCGAGACTAGCGGGAGTCTCCTACGAGCAGTACTTC
TRBV11-2	NA	TRBJ2-3	TRBD1	CASSRTRQGRWDAQYF	TGTGCCAGTAGCCGGACGCGACAGGGAAGGTGGGATGCGCAGTATTTT
TRBV6-5	NA	TRBJ2-1	NA	CASSSDWVPVGEQFF	TGTGCCAGCAGCTCCGACTGGGTACCAGTTGGTGAGCAGTTCTTC
TRBV12-3/TRBV12-4	NA	TRBJ2-3	NA	CASSLLSGDTDTQYF	TGTGCCAGCAGTTTATTATCAGGGGACACAGATACGCAGTATTTT